Each of the 12 T cell receptor beta chains below was sequenced from the same sample in a study of lymphopenia after photon versus proton radiotherapy. The data were produced by immunoSEQ multiplex PCR, yet TCRdb's version contains in-frame clones alone and is incomplete. Among 20,000 to 30,000 clones listed, approximately 80% were seen once. Sequencing was performed on peripheral blood, taken from a patient treated with photon-based radiotherapy. The origin of the receptors is a man aged 40-49 years with gastric cancer.

V gene TRBV6-6 combines with J gene TRBJ2-1; D is undetermined. The CDR3 extends over 13 amino acids. V lost 9 bases to trimming and J lost 0 bases, with 9 bases between them. Germline V gives CDR1 MNHNY, CDR2 SVGAGI (reference sequence). The CDR3 here is CASSSDSYNEQFF. The CDR3 DNA is TGTGCCAGTAGCTCTGACTCCTACAATGAGCAGTTCTTC.

The chain combines TRBV2 with TRBJ1-6, with D maybe TRBD1 (6 bases). CDR3 length: 15 residues. CDR1 SNHLY and CDR2 FYNNEI come from the germline V gene. Trimming took 6 bases from V and 4 from J, leaving 13 bases between them. The DNA for the CDR3 is TGTGCCAGCAGAGAGGGGGGGTGGTATAATTCACCCCTCCACTTT. It translates to CASREGGWYNSPLHF.

The rearrangement links TRBV5-1 to TRBJ2-5; weak D call: TRBD2 (5 bases). V was shortened by 1 base and J by 2 bases, with 9 bases between the two germline ends. The CDR3 totals 14 residues. Germline CDR1 SGHRS, CDR2 YFSETQ. The CDR3 DNA reads TGCGCCAGCAGCTTGAGCGGTATACAAGAGACCCAGTACTTC. Amino acids: CASSLSGIQETQYF.

This chain connects TRBV29-1 to TRBJ2-1, with a tentative D call TRBD1 (5 bases). There are 18 residues in the CDR3. Germline values: CDR1 SQVTM, CDR2 ANQGSEA. Trimming left V 0 bases short and J 0 bases short, with 18 bases between. The CDR3 bases are TGCAGCGTTGAAGATGGGTGGACCCGACAGCACTCCTACAATGAGCAGTTCTTC. Protein product: CSVEDGWTRQHSYNEQFF.

This clone came up a few times. For the CDR3, the DNA is TGTGCCAGAAGCTTGTACAGGGTGCCGCCCCAGCATTTT. This sequence encodes CARSLYRVPPQHF. The chain combines TRBV5-3 with TRBJ1-5; possibly TRBD1 for D (6 bases). TRBV5-3 is designated an ORF whose function remains uncertain. The V end was cut by 1 base, the J end by 9 bases, with 11 bases between. This CDR3 spans 13 amino acids.

The genes are TRBV28 and TRBJ2-3; D tentatively reads TRBD1 or TRBD2 (5 bases each). The germline CDR1 and CDR2 sequences are MDHEN and SYDVKM. CDR3 size: 16 residues. Trimming shortened V by 3 bases and J by 4 bases, and 17 bases separated the two germline ends. Written as DNA, the CDR3 is TGTGCCAGCAGTTTTGAGGGGAGTACTTTGGCAGATACGCAGTATTTT. Protein: CASSFEGSTLADTQYF.

The chain recombines TRBV4-3 with TRBJ2-3, with D possibly TRBD2 on 7 matching bases. Between the trimmed V and J ends, which lost 3 bases and 3 bases, there was a span of 16 bases. CDR1 LGHNA and CDR2 YSLEER come from the germline V gene. The CDR3 length is 16 residues. As DNA, the CDR3 is TGCGCCAGCAGCCAGGGTGAGGGGGGGGTAACAGATACGCAGTATTTT. It encodes CASSQGEGGVTDTQYF.

The chain recombines TRBV29-1 with TRBJ1-5; the D gene is possibly TRBD1 (6 bases). The CDR3 spans 14 residues. Trimming took off 3 bases at V and 2 bases at J, with 11 bases between the two ends. Germline values: CDR1 SQVTM, CDR2 ANQGSEA. The CDR3 sequence is CSVDGGGGNQPQHF. The CDR3 DNA follows: TGCAGCGTTGATGGGGGGGGCGGCAATCAGCCCCAGCATTTT. The full variable domain, with the rest looked up from reference TRBV29-1 and TRBJ1-5, is SAVISQKPSRDICQRGTSLTIQCQVDSQVTMMFWYRQQPGQSLTLIATANQGSEATYESGFVIDKFPISRPNLTFSTLTVSNMSPEDSSIYLCSVDGGGGNQPQHFGDGTRLSIL.

As concerns this clone: The sample carries other DNA sequences with the same CDR3. The CDR3 bases are TGTGCCAGTAGCGGGGGCCGATACAATGAGCAGTTCTTC. It is translated as CASSGGRYNEQFF. This sequence joins TRBV13 and TRBJ2-1, with 9 bases identical to TRBD2. This CDR3 region has 13 residues. V was pared by 9 bases and J by 4 bases, with 4 bases of the junction left unmatched. Per the germline V gene, CDR1 is PRHDT and CDR2 is FYEKMQ (reference sequence).

The rearrangement links TRBV4-2 to TRBJ2-7; D remains unclear. The CDR3 covers 13 residues. V lost 3 bases and J lost 4, with 10 bases in between. Germline V gene data show CDR1 as LGHNA and CDR2 as YNFKEQ. The CDR3 is CASSQGSTYEQYF. The CDR3 DNA follows: TGTGCCAGCAGCCAGGGATCCACATACGAGCAGTACTTC.

The V gene is TRBV29-1, the J gene TRBJ2-6; no definite D call. Germline V lookup: CDR1 SQVTM, CDR2 ANQGSEA. The CDR3 runs to 12 residues. V lost 6 bases to trimming and J lost 0 bases, with 3 bases between them. CDR3 amino acids: CSVYSGANVLTF. CDR3 coding DNA: TGCAGCGTGTACTCTGGGGCCAACGTCCTGACTTTC. Full variable domain (rest looked up from reference TRBV29-1 and TRBJ2-6): SAVISQKPSRDICQRGTSLTIQCQVDSQVTMMFWYRQQPGQSLTLIATANQGSEATYESGFVIDKFPISRPNLTFSTLTVSNMSPEDSSIYLCSVYSGANVLTFGAGSRLTVL.

The chain links TRBV7-3 to TRBJ2-3; D possibly corresponds to TRBD1 (5 bases). V lost 2 bases and J lost 2, with 11 bases in between. Germline V gene lookup returns CDR1 SGHTA and CDR2 FQGTGA. The CDR3 is 15 amino acids. CDR3 bases: TGTGCCAGCAGCTTACGGGCAGGGTTCACAGATACGCAGTATTTT. Translating it yields CASSLRAGFTDTQYF.